A single sample is the source of the 27 T cell receptor beta chains below, sequenced in a study of T cells in narcolepsy. The assay was immunoSEQ multiplex PCR, and TCRdb's table has in-frame clones only and misses some. The sample shows about 35,000 clones, more than 65% of them seen only once. Material for sequencing was memory (CD45RA-) CD4+ T cells from blood. Receptors originate from a human donor in good health.

The chain has TRBV20-1 and TRBJ2-5, with D hard to call. Germline V gene lookup returns CDR1 DFQATT and CDR2 SNEGSKA (reference sequence). Trimming took off 6 bases at V and 5 bases at J, with 10 bases between the two ends. The CDR3 covers 11 residues. The CDR3 spells CSAAVQETQYF. The CDR3 DNA follows: TGCAGTGCCGCCGTACAGGAGACCCAGTACTTC.

V and J are TRBV7-9 and TRBJ2-1; D gene uncertain. The germline gives CDR1 SEHNR, CDR2 FQNEAQ (reference sequence). The CDR3 covers 15 residues. Trimming shortened V by 5 bases and J by 0 bases, and 11 bases separated the two germline ends. The CDR3 loop is CASSAARSSYNEQFF. CDR3 nucleotide sequence: TGTGCCAGCAGCGCGGCCCGGAGCTCCTACAATGAGCAGTTCTTC.

This clone appeared a single time. The gene calls are TRBV6-1 and TRBJ1-5; 8 bases line up with TRBD1. The CDR3 is made up of 18 amino acids. J was trimmed by 4 bases and V by 3 bases; bases with no gene match: 14. The germline CDR1 and CDR2 sequences are MNHNS and SASEGT. CDR3 sequence: CASSEYLGQVGRNQPQHF. The CDR3 DNA is TGTGCCAGCAGTGAGTACCTGGGACAGGTAGGGAGAAATCAGCCCCAGCATTTT.

The chain recombines TRBV11-3 with TRBJ2-1, with D perhaps TRBD1 (5 bases). V was shortened by 4 bases and J by 3 bases, with 7 bases between the two germline ends. From germline, CDR1 is SGHNT and CDR2 YENEEA. This CDR3 has 13 amino acids. The CDR3 nucleotides are TGTGCCAGCAGCTCCGACAGCTACAATGAGCAGTTCTTC. It yields the protein CASSSDSYNEQFF.

This chain connects TRBV5-1 to TRBJ1-2, with D hard to call. Germline V lookup: CDR1 SGHRS, CDR2 YFSETQ. This CDR3 has 12 residues. Trimming took off 5 bases at V and 2 bases at J, with 7 bases between the two ends. In DNA form, the CDR3 reads TGCGCCAGCAGTGACGGGAACTATGGCTACACCTTC. Residues: CASSDGNYGYTF.

J is TRBJ1-2 and V is TRBV6-1; possible D gene TRBD1, 6 bases. Germline lookup yields CDR1 MNHNS and CDR2 SASEGT. V lost 6 bases to trimming and J lost 4 bases, with 12 bases between them. CDR3 length equals 13 residues. CDR3 bases: TGTGCCAGCAGGTTGACAGGACTCTATGGCTACACCTTC. Its protein is CASRLTGLYGYTF.

This chain joins TRBV5-4 and TRBJ2-2; D call uncertain. This CDR3 comprises 14 residues. The V end lost 4 bases, the J end lost 9 bases, and 16 bases lay between the germline ends. Germline loops: CDR1 SGHNT, CDR2 YYREEE (reference sequence). CDR3 amino acids: CASSPDPLRRELFF. In DNA, the CDR3 is TGTGCCAGCAGCCCCGACCCCCTTCGGCGGGAGCTGTTTTTT.

This clone was seen once. The gene calls are TRBV2 and TRBJ2-3, with D possibly TRBD2 on 6 matching bases. V lost 4 bases to trimming and J lost 0 bases, with 11 bases between them. The CDR3 totals 15 residues. The germline gives CDR1 SNHLY, CDR2 FYNNEI. CDR3 amino acids: CASSGSGGSTDTQYF. CDR3 DNA sequence: TGTGCCAGCAGTGGTAGCGGAGGTAGCACAGATACGCAGTATTTT.

This clone was found a few times. V is TRBV7-9 and J is TRBJ1-1; no definite D call. V was clipped by 5 bases and J by 1 base, with 2 bases between them. The CDR3 consists of 11 residues. Germline assignment: CDR1 SEHNR and CDR2 FQNEAQ (reference sequence). DNA of the CDR3: TGTGCCAGCAGCGCGAACACTGAAGCTTTCTTT. Protein: CASSANTEAFF.

The rearrangement uses TRBV13 and TRBJ2-7; D is possibly TRBD2 (7 bases). The CDR3 is made up of 19 amino acids. Germline CDR1 is PRHDT and CDR2 is FYEKMQ (reference sequence). With 2 bases removed from V and 6 bases from J, the gap between germline ends came to 29 bases. CDR3 region: CASSLLDSPAGVSVSEQYF. As DNA, the CDR3 is TGTGCCAGCAGCTTATTGGACAGTCCGGCGGGAGTGAGTGTTTCCGAGCAGTACTTC.

The sample holds a few counts of this clone. The chain couples TRBV7-7 to TRBJ2-1, with 8 bases lining up with TRBD2. Trimming took 2 bases from V and 3 from J; bases not matched to a gene: 3. This CDR3 region has 15 residues. Germline CDR1 SSHAT, CDR2 FNYEAQ (reference sequence). The CDR3 loop is CASSLTAGVYNEQFF. The CDR3 bases are TGTGCCAGCAGCTTAACAGCGGGAGTCTACAATGAGCAGTTCTTC.

J is TRBJ1-6 and V is TRBV15; no firm D call. The CDR3 sequence is 14 residues long. V lost 5 bases to trimming and J lost 7 bases, with 12 bases between them. CDR1 is LNHNV, CDR2 YYDKDF, per germline (reference sequence). In nucleotides, the CDR3 is TGTGCCACCAGCCCGGAGCGGGTCAATTCACCCCTCCACTTT. Its protein product is CATSPERVNSPLHF.

The CDR3 coding sequence is TGTGCCAGCAGCAAGGGAATCGCCGTGGGGACTAGAACTCTCTACGAGCAGTACTTC. Its translation: CASSKGIAVGTRTLYEQYF. This chain uses TRBV21-1 with TRBJ2-7; TRBD2 is taken as the D call from the table, unchecked against the DNA. TRBV21-1 is a pseudogene. The CDR3 contains 19 residues.

This clone turned up a few times. The V gene is TRBV19, the J gene TRBJ1-4; D call uncertain. Deletions cut 7 bases from V and 6 bases from J, with 15 bases between. Germline V gives CDR1 LNHDA, CDR2 SQIVND (reference sequence). The CDR3 extends over 14 amino acids. Here the CDR3 reads CASNDAGPHEKLFF. The CDR3 DNA sequence: TGTGCCAGTAACGACGCGGGCCCACATGAAAAACTGTTTTTT.

The CDR3, as DNA: TGTGCCAGCAGCTTAGCGGAGACCCAGTACTTC. Protein: CASSLAETQYF. V usage is TRBV11-3 and J usage is TRBJ2-5; D unresolved. The V and J ends lost 1 base and 5 bases respectively, with 2 bases between them. The CDR3 has 11 amino acids. CDR1 is SGHNT, CDR2 YENEEA, per germline.

This sequence joins TRBV10-1 and TRBJ2-3, with 7 positions matching TRBD2. CDR1 is WNHNN and CDR2 is SYGVQD in the germline V gene (reference sequence). The length of the CDR3 is 12 residues. V dropped 4 bases and J dropped 7; count of bases not matched to a gene: 2. CDR3 sequence: CASSAGLNTQYF. CDR3 sequence (DNA): TGCGCCAGCAGTGCGGGACTAAATACGCAGTATTTT.

The V call is TRBV11-2, the J call TRBJ2-7; D is perhaps TRBD1 (5 bases). Germline-derived CDR1 and CDR2 are SGHAT and FQNNGV. This CDR3 has 17 residues. Trimming pared 4 bases from V and 3 bases from J, leaving 22 bases between. The CDR3 DNA sequence: TGTGCCAGCAGCTGGAGCTACGGGCCTCAGGGCAACTACGAGCAGTACTTC. It specifies CASSWSYGPQGNYEQYF. The whole variable domain, filled in from reference TRBV11-2 and TRBJ2-7, reads EAGVAQSPRYKIIEKRQSVAFWCNPISGHATLYWYQQILGQGPKLLIQFQNNGVVDDSQLPKDRFSAERLKGVDSTLKIQPAKLEDSAVYLCASSWSYGPQGNYEQYFGPGTRLTVT.

The chain has TRBV5-1 and TRBJ1-4, with TRBD1 matching 11 bases. J was trimmed by 8 bases and V by 0 bases; bases with no gene match: 12. Germline lookup yields CDR1 SGHRS and CDR2 YFSETQ. The CDR3 has 18 amino acids. CDR3 sequence (DNA): TGCGCCAGCAGCTTGGCCCCGGGACAGGGGGTTTCGAGGGAAAAACTGTTTTTT. Translated: CASSLAPGQGVSREKLFF.

The rearrangement links TRBV19 to TRBJ2-5, with no clear D. The V end was cut by 9 bases, the J end by 6 bases, with 17 bases between. This CDR3 has 13 amino acids. The germline V gene encodes CDR1 LNHDA and CDR2 SQIVND (reference sequence). CDR3 in DNA: TGTGCCAGCGCCCTTGGGCTAGGAAAGACCCAGTACTTC. Residues: CASALGLGKTQYF.

There are a few counts of this clone. V is TRBV10-3 and J is TRBJ2-7; D is ambiguous. Germline V gene data show CDR1 as ENHRY and CDR2 as SYGVKD. Trimming cost V 3 bases and J 3 bases, with 6 bases left between them. This CDR3 contains 12 residues. CDR3 nucleotides: TGTGCCATCAGTGAAATGGACTACGAGCAGTACTTC. Translating gives CAISEMDYEQYF.

This chain connects TRBV5-1 to TRBJ1-1; weak D call: TRBD1 (5 bases). Germline assignment: CDR1 SGHRS and CDR2 YFSETQ. The CDR3 sequence is 17 residues long. V lost 0 bases and J 0 bases, leaving 15 bases between the germline ends. Here the CDR3 DNA reads TGCGCCAGCAGCTTGGATGAGGGACCGAGCATGAACACTGAAGCTTTCTTT. This gives the protein CASSLDEGPSMNTEAFF.

The gene calls are TRBV4-2 and TRBJ2-2; D gene ambiguous. This CDR3 has 14 amino acids. The V end lost 0 bases, the J end lost 1 base, and 3 bases lay between the germline ends. The germline V gene has CDR1 LGHNA and CDR2 YNFKEQ. CDR3 sequence reads: CASSQDMNTGELFF. For the CDR3, the DNA is TGTGCCAGCAGCCAAGATATGAACACCGGGGAGCTGTTTTTT.

The V and J genes are TRBV6-1 and TRBJ1-2, with D unresolved. CDR1 and CDR2 from the germline V gene are MNHNS and SASEGT. The CDR3 contains 15 residues. The ends were cut back, 5 bases at V and 0 bases at J, with 13 bases in the middle. The CDR3 DNA sequence: TGTGCCAGCAGTCTAACAGCCTCTTCTAACTATGGCTACACCTTC. It codes for CASSLTASSNYGYTF.

CDR3 nucleotides: TGTGCCAGCAGTAAAAGGACAGGGGGCGGCAATGAGCAGTTCTTC. Amino acid sequence: CASSKRTGGGNEQFF. The chain uses TRBV27 and TRBJ2-1; 11 bases map to TRBD1. Germline V gene sequence: CDR1 MNHEY, CDR2 SMNVEV (reference sequence). The V and J ends lost 5 bases and 6 bases, in that order; junction bases with no gene match: 6. The CDR3 runs to 15 residues.

Only a few counts were recorded for this clone. The rearrangement links TRBV11-2 to TRBJ2-7; D remains ambiguous. Germline CDR1 and CDR2: SGHAT and FQNNGV. CDR3 length: 12 amino acids. The ends were cut back, 1 base at V and 6 bases at J, with 7 bases in the middle. This CDR3 reads CASSLAVREQYF. CDR3 sequence (DNA): TGTGCCAGCAGCTTAGCAGTCCGCGAGCAGTACTTC.

This chain uses TRBV7-3 with TRBJ1-1; D gene uncertain. The CDR3 has 14 amino acids. Trimming pared 7 bases from V and 1 base from J, leaving 13 bases between. Germline CDR1 SGHTA, CDR2 FQGTGA. The CDR3 reads CASTPSRENTEAFF. In nucleotides, the CDR3 is TGTGCCAGCACCCCCTCCCGGGAGAACACTGAAGCTTTCTTT.

The chain recombines TRBV18 with TRBJ2-4, with TRBD2 matching 8 bases. The CDR3 totals 16 residues. Losses at the gene ends were 2 bases for V and 9 bases for J; bases not matched to a gene: 12. CDR1 is KGHSH and CDR2 is LQKENI in the germline V gene. The CDR3 loop is CASSPKGLGIGGIQYF. Here the CDR3 DNA reads TGTGCCAGCTCACCAAAGGGACTAGGAATCGGCGGCATTCAGTACTTC.